One T cell receptor (beta chain) is described in this entry. As handled by the study authors: Amplification with reference gene primers provided the estimates of nucleated cell counts. The method was immunoSEQ multiplex PCR; TCRdb's version includes in-frame clones alone and lacks a portion of them. V, J and clone size were drawn from that table, and D and trimming were deduced from the DNA. The sample shows under 250,000 clones, approximately 86% of them seen only once. This entry comes from a study of blood T cell repertoires in COVID-19. The source of this sequence is a woman aged 55-70 years with active or convalescent COVID-19. Material for sequencing was peripheral blood.

The CDR3 coding sequence is TGTGCCATCAGGCCGGGACAGGGAGCCTACGAGCAGTACTTC. This translates into CAIRPGQGAYEQYF. The chain has TRBV10-3 and TRBJ2-7, with TRBD1 matching over 9 bases. The CDR3 spans 14 residues. CDR1 is ENHRY and CDR2 is SYGVKD in the germline V gene. V shed 6 bases and J 2 bases; nucleotides not matched to a gene: 5.